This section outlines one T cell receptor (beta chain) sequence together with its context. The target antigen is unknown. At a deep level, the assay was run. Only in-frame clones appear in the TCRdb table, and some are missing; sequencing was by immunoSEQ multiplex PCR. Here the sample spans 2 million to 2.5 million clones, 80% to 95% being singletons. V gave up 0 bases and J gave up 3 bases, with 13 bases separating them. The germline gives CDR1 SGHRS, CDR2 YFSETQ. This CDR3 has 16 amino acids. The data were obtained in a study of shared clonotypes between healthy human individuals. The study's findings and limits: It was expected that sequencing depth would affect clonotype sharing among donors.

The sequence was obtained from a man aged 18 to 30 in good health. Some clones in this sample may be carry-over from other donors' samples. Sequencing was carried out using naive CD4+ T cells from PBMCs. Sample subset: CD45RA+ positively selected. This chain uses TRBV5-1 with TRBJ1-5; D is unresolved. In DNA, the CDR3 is TGCGCCAGCAGCTTGGAGGCCTCCCCATCCAATCAGCCCCAGCATTTT. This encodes CASSLEASPSNQPQHF.